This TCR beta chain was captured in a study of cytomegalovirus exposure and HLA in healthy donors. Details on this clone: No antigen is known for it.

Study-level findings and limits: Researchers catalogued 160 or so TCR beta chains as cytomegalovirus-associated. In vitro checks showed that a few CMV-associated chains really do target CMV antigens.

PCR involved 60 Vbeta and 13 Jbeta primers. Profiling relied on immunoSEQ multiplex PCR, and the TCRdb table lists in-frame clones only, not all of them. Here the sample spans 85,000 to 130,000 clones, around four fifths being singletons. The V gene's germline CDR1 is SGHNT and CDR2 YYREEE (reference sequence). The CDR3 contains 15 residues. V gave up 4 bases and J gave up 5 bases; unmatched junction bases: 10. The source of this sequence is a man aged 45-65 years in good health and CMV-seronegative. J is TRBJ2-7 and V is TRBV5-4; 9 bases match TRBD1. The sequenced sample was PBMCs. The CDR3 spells CASSGRTGVQHEQYF. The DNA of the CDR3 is TGTGCCAGCAGCGGCCGGACAGGGGTTCAACACGAGCAGTACTTC.